The rows below give T cell receptor beta chains drawn from one sample of a study of T cell responses to AZD1222 COVID-19 vaccine. Sequencing used immunoSEQ multiplex PCR; TCRdb keeps in-frame clones, though not all of them. Of about 160,000 clones in the sample, approximately 87% were seen once. The sample was peripheral blood, taken 28 days after the second AZD1222 dose. Receptors originate from an adult who received the AZD1222 COVID-19 vaccine. The CDR3 runs from the conserved cysteine through the conserved F or W. D genes are given only for firm matches. Part of the rows lack a size; the others show once, few, many or a class for expanded clones.

J,V,D,size,CDR3,DNA
TRBJ2-7,TRBV10-3,-,-,CAISESLAGVAYEQYF,TGTGCCATCAGTGAGTCTCTTGCAGGGGTGGCCTACGAGCAGTACTTC
TRBJ1-2,TRBV4-3,-,-,CASSQDGGSHNYGYTF,TGCGCCAGCAGCCAAGATGGGGGCAGCCATAACTATGGCTACACCTTC
TRBJ1-1,TRBV5-1,-,-,CASSLREGTSTEAFF,TGCGCCAGCAGCTTACGGGAAGGGACGAGCACTGAAGCTTTCTTT
TRBJ2-1,TRBV23-1,TRBD2,few,CASSHSGLAAYNEQFF,TGCGCCAGCAGTCATTCGGGACTAGCTGCCTACAATGAGCAGTTCTTC
TRBJ1-2,TRBV6-1,TRBD1,once,CASSEPGTVYGYTF,TGTGCCAGCAGTGAACCCGGGACAGTATATGGCTACACCTTC
TRBJ1-3,TRBV7-9,-,-,CASIKGSSGNTIYF,TGTGCCAGCATTAAAGGAAGCTCTGGAAACACCATATATTTT
TRBJ1-5,TRBV6-2/TRBV6-3,-,-,CASSGRDSNQPQHF,TGTGCCAGCAGTGGGCGGGATAGCAATCAGCCCCAGCATTTT
TRBJ2-5,TRBV6-5,TRBD2,-,CASRYGGSGAETQYF,TGTGCCAGCAGATACGGGGGGAGCGGCGCGGAGACCCAGTACTTC
TRBJ1-2,TRBV12-3/TRBV12-4,-,once,CASSLSEYGYTF,TGTGCCAGCAGTTTATCCGAGTATGGCTACACCTTC
TRBJ1-3,TRBV18,-,-,CASSPLSEGNTIYF,TGTGCCAGCTCACCACTATCTGAAGGAAACACCATATATTTT
TRBJ2-1,TRBV2,-,once,CASRVAGTYNEQFF,TGTGCCAGCAGAGTGGCAGGCACCTACAATGAGCAGTTCTTC
TRBJ1-2,TRBV5-1,-,-,CASSFSGADGDGYTF,TGCGCCAGCAGCTTTTCAGGGGCGGACGGTGATGGCTACACCTTC
TRBJ1-2,TRBV4-1,-,-,CASRMDWGPNGYTF,TGCGCCAGCAGAATGGACTGGGGACCTAATGGCTACACCTTC
TRBJ1-6,TRBV6-6,TRBD1,-,CATGQGTYNSPLHF,TGTGCCACCGGACAGGGAACCTATAATTCACCCCTCCACTTT
TRBJ2-2,TRBV7-9,-,-,CASSRSSVELFF,TGTGCCAGCAGCCGGTCCTCGGTGGAGCTGTTTTTT
TRBJ2-5,TRBV5-1,-,-,CASIGAQETQYF,TGCGCCAGCATCGGGGCTCAGGAGACCCAGTACTTC
TRBJ2-2,TRBV7-7,-,few,CAKGSANTGELFF,TGTGCTAAGGGATCGGCGAACACCGGGGAGCTGTTTTTT
TRBJ1-6,TRBV30,-,-,CAWALLGPLHF,TGTGCCTGGGCGTTATTAGGGCCCCTCCACTTT
TRBJ2-3,TRBV11-3,-,-,CASSLGIGTQYF,TGTGCCAGCAGCTTGGGAATAGGTACGCAGTATTTT
TRBJ2-1,TRBV25-1,TRBD2,-,CASSIAGSNEQFF,TGTGCCAGCAGTATAGCGGGCAGCAATGAGCAGTTCTTC
TRBJ1-5,TRBV5-1,-,-,CASSLGLGDNQPQHF,TGCGCCAGCAGCTTGGGGCTGGGGGACAATCAGCCCCAGCATTTT
TRBJ1-5,TRBV2,-,few,CASSGLNQPQHF,TGTGCCAGCAGTGGGCTGAATCAGCCCCAGCATTTT
TRBJ1-3,TRBV6-5,-,-,CASSRGGRNTIYF,TGTGCCAGCAGTCGGGGCGGGAGAAACACCATATATTTT
TRBJ1-2,TRBV5-6,TRBD1,-,CASSYPGQGTDGYTF,TGTGCCAGCAGTTACCCGGGACAGGGAACGGATGGCTACACCTTC
TRBJ1-1,TRBV7-2,-,once,CASSSYLNTEAFF,TGTGCCAGCAGCTCCTACTTGAACACTGAAGCTTTCTTT
TRBJ2-4,TRBV14,-,-,CASSQGAKNIQYF,TGTGCCAGCAGCCAGGGGGCCAAAAACATTCAGTACTTC
TRBJ1-1,TRBV19,-,-,CASSRGTHLNTEAFF,TGTGCCAGTAGTAGGGGGACACACCTGAACACTGAAGCTTTCTTT
TRBJ2-7,TRBV19,TRBD1,once,CASSPRQGSYEQYF,TGTGCCAGTAGTCCCAGACAGGGCTCCTACGAGCAGTACTTC
TRBJ1-2,TRBV12-3/TRBV12-4,-,-,CASSLPPSGYTF,TGTGCCAGCAGTTTACCCCCAAGTGGCTACACCTTC
TRBJ1-5,TRBV5-3,-,-,CARPGTQPQHF,TGTGCCAGACCTGGGACTCAGCCCCAGCATTTT
TRBJ2-7,TRBV12-5,TRBD2,-,CASGKTSGEGGEQYF,TGTGCTAGTGGCAAGACTAGCGGGGAAGGGGGCGAGCAGTACTTC
TRBJ1-2,TRBV27,-,-,CASSQGYGYTF,TGTGCCAGCAGCCAGGGATATGGCTACACCTTC
TRBJ1-2,TRBV30,-,-,CAWSDGRLYGYTF,TGTGCCTGGAGTGATGGGAGGCTCTATGGCTACACCTTC
TRBJ2-2,TRBV19,TRBD1,-,CASSIAPWDSPNTGELFF,TGTGCCAGTAGTATAGCCCCATGGGACAGCCCGAACACCGGGGAGCTGTTTTTT
TRBJ1-3,TRBV19,-,-,CAGGDISGNTIYF,TGTGCCGGGGGAGACATCTCTGGAAACACCATATATTTT
TRBJ2-5,TRBV3-1/TRBV3-2,TRBD2,-,CASIPGLAEQETQYF,TGTGCCAGCATACCGGGACTAGCGGAACAAGAGACCCAGTACTTC